This T cell receptor (beta chain) emerged from a study of cytomegalovirus exposure and HLA in healthy donors (dated by TCRdb to 2016 to 2017). Notes on the research overall: In an earlier analysis of under 600 of the donors, 276 Gb of sequence data and roughly 100 million unique TCR beta sequences from 150 million to 200 million T cells were reported. An early release covering 500 to 750 HLA-typed donors comprised roughly 300 gigabases of sequencing data and around 80 million unique TCR sequences. Of the roughly 410 genotyped donors, less than 85% were placed in the genetic ancestry cluster associated with self-reported Caucasian donors. The study was designed to test whether signatures of past pathogen exposure could be identified by cataloging public T cell receptors. The study used immunosequencing to profile the T cell repertoires of approximately 630 subjects and linked those repertoires to cytomegalovirus serostatus. In addition to the first cohort of around 670 subjects, a separate validation cohort of 120 different subjects was used. To predict cytomegalovirus infection status, the study brought together high-throughput TCR immunosequencing, statistical association of individual TCRs with disease status, and machine learning. A later analysis re-examined previously published TCR beta repertoires from 600 to 700 donors and added high-resolution HLA genotyping to investigate patterns of TCR occurrence. Rather than using new phenotypic data, the later analysis identified candidate immune exposures from TCR beta sequences and from how often those sequences occurred across donors. In an earlier analysis of around 540 of the donors, high-throughput TCR beta sequencing was used to judge whether each TCR beta V gene segment behaved as functional or pseudogenic. Donor age, sex, ethnicity and CMV serostatus were compiled alongside the repertoire data. Genome-wide SNP genotypes for about three fifths of the roughly 700 donors were used in a later genetic analysis, which treated that subset as a discovery cohort. All discovery cohort repertoires had been generated using a single sequencing platform. HLA typing included class I and class II loci at four-digit resolution. Typing coverage varied by locus: roughly 629-640 donors for A, B, C, DRB1 and DQB1; roughly 500 for DQA1; nearly 610 for DPA1; roughly 470 for DPB1. Because of strong linkage in the cohort, roughly five DR-DQ haplotypes were treated as single units for association and clustering. Across some 400 genotyped donors of the cohort, an average of roughly 250,000 unique TCR beta nucleotide sequences per donor were sequenced, and roughly a sixth of those sequences were non-productive. Broader findings and caveats from the paper: A group of highly shared sequence variants was considered likely to be a technical artifact of the sequencing pipeline. Most TCR sequences were seen in very few donors, while some public TCRs were found in many individuals. In vitro tests confirmed that a few of the cytomegalovirus-associated TCR beta chains recognize cytomegalovirus antigens. The authors suggested that the approach could potentially be generalized to other disease states and immunological phenotypes. According to a later analysis, TCR association rates differed among HLA loci, with DRB1 alleles showing the most associated TCRs and HLA-C alleles showing the fewest. In a later genetic analysis, fewer N-insertions in productive TCRs were reported among donors in an Asian-associated ancestry cluster than the roughly 700-donor mean. In a later analysis, several top co-occurrence clusters were reported to appear linked to parvovirus B19, influenza, CMV and Epstein-Barr virus. The classifier was reported to diagnose cytomegalovirus status with high specificity and sensitivity in both the original and validation cohorts. A further reported finding was that TCR beta sequences accurately predicted the HLA-A and HLA-B alleles for most subjects in the first cohort. When HLA alleles, especially DR and DQ, strongly co-occurred, attributing TCR associations to individual alleles was difficult. Some IMGT-functional V segments, including TRBV6-2 and TRBV6-3, could not be distinguished by the 87-base-pair reads and were therefore excluded. The cohort was sequenced for TCR beta chains only, and without alpha or paired-chain data the features that could be detected were limited. The only immune exposure information available for the cohort was CMV serostatus. An association between a missense DCLRE1C variant and V-gene and J-gene trimming of TCR beta chains was found in a later genetic analysis and replicated in an independent cohort. In a later analysis, most CMV-associated TCR beta chains were found to appear HLA-restricted, with HLA associations seemingly driven largely by CMV exposure. Correlated functional status among segregating V segments might be attributable to linkage disequilibrium, but an unknown experimental factor could not be ruled out. Because counts were too low, about 15 rarely observed V segments, including chromosome 9 orphons, were left out of the earlier analysis of over 550 of the donors. The study listed 164 TCR beta chains as associated with cytomegalovirus. In a later analysis, over 15,000 TCR beta sequences were associated with specific HLA alleles at a false discovery rate of 0.05. An earlier analysis of 450 to 750 of the donors showed that most TCR beta V segments appeared in productive rearrangements either about 90% or about 30% of the time, which broadly matched IMGT annotations. Sequencing depth was assumed to be roughly uniform across donors in the presence/absence analyses, though that assumption may not hold. In a later analysis, HLA-associated TCR beta chains were found to be more clonally expanded and to have lower generation probabilities than equally common non-associated chains. Because some donors lacked HLA typing at each locus, the association tests relied only on the typed subset.

The cohort consisted of fewer than 700 healthy bone marrow donors. At the time of sampling, all cohort members were nominally healthy, though unrecorded immune exposures were likely present. The donor was CMV seronegative and was included in the group of approximately 350 seronegative cohort members. A peripheral blood sample was provided by each donor, and peripheral blood mononuclear cells were used for TCR beta sequencing. Genomic DNA extraction from the blood cell samples was performed with the Qiagen DNeasy Blood Extraction Kit. Library preparation used the immunoSEQ multiplex PCR assay. A mixture of 60 forward primers for TCR Vbeta segments and 13 reverse primers for TCR Jbeta segments was used in the multiplex PCR. A multiplex PCR assay on genomic DNA amplified the CDR3 region of rearranged TCR beta genes. Amplified TCR beta libraries were sequenced as 87-base-pair reads on the Illumina HiSeq System. Per the original workflow: A later analysis counted about 80 million unique TCR beta chains across the 550 to 750 repertoires, and approximately 11 million of these chains were shared by at least two donors. Raw reads were error-corrected and collapsed into unique sequences with a nearest-neighbor algorithm that merged closely related sequences to remove PCR and sequencing errors. V, D and J gene segments were assigned by aligning CDR3 sequences to IMGT reference sequences. For a sequence to be retained, at least a six-nucleotide match to both a V gene segment and a J gene segment was required. A rearrangement was called productive if the CDR3 had no stop codons and remained in frame with V and J, and every other rearrangement was called non-productive. Following IMGT convention, CDR3 was defined as the stretch from the second conserved V-encoded cysteine up to the conserved J-encoded phenylalanine. Sequences without an unambiguous match to a single V gene segment were excluded from the earlier analysis of 500 to 700 of the donors. An earlier analysis of a few hundred of the donors classified V segments as functional when productive rearrangements were above 56.7% and as segregating when the standard deviation between donors was above 5%. A statistical classification framework was built to diagnose cytomegalovirus status from the catalog of TCR beta chain sequences. A later analysis assigned V and J genes by comparing TCR nucleotide sequences with IMGT/GENE-DB human TR gene sequences. The TCRdist pipeline was used in a later analysis to assign CDR3 sequences and most-parsimonious VDJ recombination scenarios. In a later analysis, every TCR beta chain was defined by the combination of its CDR3 amino acid sequence and its V-gene family, and reads without a unique V-gene family were dropped. To address suspected cross-contamination and a sequencing artifact, a later analysis removed roughly 640 highly shared, low-generation-probability nucleotide sequences. In a later analysis, a clonal expansion index for each public chain was calculated from normalized within-repertoire ranks of inferred template counts. Generation probabilities in a later analysis came from a VDJ recombination model fitted to out-of-frame rearrangements, and those results were checked against IGoR. In a later analysis, TCR-TCR, TCR-HLA and TCR-CMV co-occurrence was scored with hypergeometric tests, and a repertoire-size bias correction was applied to TCR pairs. A later analysis estimated false discovery rates by permuting HLA or CMV assignments 20 times. A later analysis grouped co-occurring TCRs with DBSCAN, adding TCRdist sequence similarity when clustering within HLA-allele-positive subsets. Repertoires with fewer than 30,000 or more than 120,000 public chains, plus five repertoires with anomalous nucleotide sharing, were excluded from co-occurrence clustering. TCRdb stores this immuneACCESS table with in-frame sequences only. Part of the clones is absent; in the studies checked, under half of the shortfall reflects unresolved V genes, and no reason is known for the rest. V and J calls and clone size are those listed in that table; D and trimming were worked out from the DNA. Counted in this sample were approximately 190,000 clones; approximately 82% of them appeared once. The ten largest clones add up to less than 2% of the sample.

The sample holds one count of this clone. It lacks a known antigen. No quality values exist for individual bases; no much larger clone is one base distant. From cysteine to phenylalanine, the CDR3 is 14 amino acids long. This entry keeps only the CDR3 DNA: 42 bases, framed from base 1. The germline V gene (reference sequence) yields LNHDA for CDR1 and SQIVND for CDR2. V loses 7 bases, J loses 3 bases, and the germline ends lie 12 bases apart. Sequenced input: PBMCs. Rearrangement joined TRBV19 to TRBJ2-2, with TRBD2 as a weak D call on 5 bases. The sequence was collected from a woman aged 18-35 years in good health and CMV-seronegative. The DNA is as follows: TGTGCCAGTAACGATCGGCGGGACACCGGGGAGCTGTTTTTT. Translated, this gives CASNDRRDTGELFF.